One and the same sample provided the 24 T cell receptor beta chains below, sequenced in a study of tissue T cells after allogeneic stem cell transplantation. Time point meaning: mouse harvest day 7 after allogeneic transplant. Mouse grafts combined 10^7 T-cell-depleted bone marrow cells with 10^6 splenic CD5+ T cells. The repertoire was sequenced with immunoSEQ multiplex PCR; TCRdb's copy has only in-frame clones and lacks some. The sample contains fewer than 3,500 clones, around 60% of which appear only once. Sequenced material: gut tissue. The source of these receptors is a female BALB/c mouse given C57BL/6 T cells with graft-versus-host disease after an allogeneic hematopoietic cell transplant.

The table lists this clone with a few counts. The germline and genes are mouse ones. With the read ending 1 residue before the CDR3 end, the germline J gene is used to fill in that end. The chain recombines TRBV26 with TRBJ1-4, with TRBD1 identical over 10 bases. The junction had 3 bases not matched to a gene; V was cut back by 4 bases and J by 7 bases. The CDR3 extends over 14 amino acids. Germline V gene data show CDR1 as KGHPV and CDR2 as FQNQEV (reference sequence). The CDR3 DNA, read in part, is TGTGCCAGCAGTCAGACAGGGGGCGGCGAAAGATTATTT. The encoded protein is CASSQTGGGERLF. The whole CDR3 protein reads CASSQTGGGERLFF.

Worth noting for this clone: All gene names here are mouse names. The read halts 1 residue ahead of the CDR3 end, with the missing end drawn from the germline J gene. The V and J genes are TRBV26 and TRBJ1-3, with 7 bases matching TRBD1. Trimming removed 6 bases from V and 1 base from J; junction bases left unmatched: 0. There are 13 residues in the CDR3. Per germline, CDR1 KGHPV and CDR2 FQNQEV (reference sequence). The sequenced part of the CDR3 DNA is TGTGCCAGCAGGACAGGGTCTGGAAATACGCTCTAT. Its translation: CASRTGSGNTLY. The whole CDR3 region reads CASRTGSGNTLYF.

Concerning this clone: Gene names denote mouse genes. The read finishes 1 residue shy of the CDR3 end, and the germline J gene is used to complete it. Distinct nucleotide sequences in the sample also encode this CDR3. The chain uses TRBV1 and TRBJ2-7; D uncertain. Germline values: CDR1 NSQYPW, CDR2 LRSPGD (reference sequence). Trimming shortened V by 0 bases and J by 7 bases, and 7 bases separated the two germline ends. This CDR3 comprises 12 residues. The CDR3 spells CTCSADKGEQYF. Partial CDR3 DNA: TGCACCTGCAGTGCAGATAAAGGGGAACAGTAC. The full variable domain, rest sourced from reference TRBV1 and TRBJ2-7, is VTLLEQNPRWRLVPRGQAVNLRCILKNSQYPWMSWYQQDLQKQLQWLFTLRSPGDKEVKSLPGADYLATRVTDTELRLQVANMSQGRTLYCTCSADKGEQYFGPGTRLTVL.

As regards this clone: Gene names and germline refer to mouse. The read ends 1 residue early relative to the CDR3; the germline J gene fills the gap. V usage is TRBV30 and J usage is TRBJ2-1, with TRBD1 as a possible D gene (6 bases). The V and J ends lost 8 bases and 4 bases respectively, with 12 bases between them. This CDR3 comprises 12 residues. Germline V gene data show CDR1 as SQVVS and CDR2 as ANEGSEA. The covered CDR3 bases are TGTAGTGCCTACAGGGTTTATGCTGAGCAGTTC. As protein: CSAYRVYAEQF. In full, the CDR3 is CSAYRVYAEQFF.

This clone has a handful of counts. Gene names are the mouse ones. The read falls 1 residue short of the CDR3 end, and the missing part is taken from the germline J gene. The J gene is TRBJ2-7, the V gene TRBV24; 11 nucleotides align to TRBD1. The CDR3 has 14 amino acids. J was trimmed by 5 bases and V by 1 base; bases with no gene match: 1. Germline V lookup: CDR1 KGHTA, CDR2 FRNEEI. The CDR3 bases that were read are TGTGCCAGCAGTCTGTGGGACAGGGGGGATGAACAGTAC. Its protein product is CASSLWDRGDEQY. The CDR3, in full, reads CASSLWDRGDEQYF.

Note on this clone: Gene names follow the mouse nomenclature. The CDR3 end lies 1 residue beyond the end of the read and is filled in from the germline J gene. This chain links TRBV26 with TRBJ2-5; a possible D gene is TRBD1 (6 bases). The germline V and J ends were trimmed by 2 bases and 2 bases, with 8 bases remaining between them. Germline CDR1 KGHPV, CDR2 FQNQEV (reference sequence). This CDR3 comprises 14 residues. The CDR3 sequence: CASSLLGGQDTQYF. The CDR3 DNA, read in part, is TGTGCCAGCAGTCTGCTAGGGGGCCAAGACACCCAGTAC.

Comments on this clone: Mouse names are used for the genes. With the read ending 1 residue before the CDR3 end, the germline J gene is used to fill in that end. The chain combines TRBV26 with TRBJ2-1, with TRBD2 matching over 10 bases. Germline CDR1 is KGHPV and CDR2 is FQNQEV (reference sequence). The length of the CDR3 is 14 residues. Trimming took 5 bases from V and 4 from J; bases not matched to a gene: 2. CDR3 DNA (partial): TGTGCCAGCAGTACGGACTGGGGGTATGCTGAGCAGTTC. Translating it yields CASSTDWGYAEQF. From start to end, the CDR3 is CASSTDWGYAEQFF.

This clone has just a few counts. Gene names are mouse gene names. The CDR3 end falls 1 residue outside the read, so it is completed with the germline J gene. This chain uses TRBV31 with TRBJ2-7, with D maybe TRBD2 (6 bases). V gave up 0 bases and J gave up 0 bases, with 9 bases separating them. Germline V gene lookup returns CDR1 GKSSPN and CDR2 SITVG. The length of the CDR3 is 14 residues. The CDR3 protein is CAWSLPGVSYEQYF. The sequenced part of the CDR3 DNA is TGTGCCTGGAGTCTACCTGGGGTCTCCTATGAACAGTAC.

A remark on this clone: Germline and genes here are mouse. Coverage ceases 1 residue before the CDR3 finishes, and the germline J gene fills in the end. The chain has TRBV26 and TRBJ2-1; no definite D call. The CDR3 loop spans 12 amino acids. Trimming removed 0 bases at V and 6 bases at J, with 3 bases between. Looked up from germline, CDR1 is KGHPV and CDR2 is FQNQEV (reference sequence). The CDR3 spells CASSLSFAEQFF. The part of the CDR3 DNA that was read is TGTGCCAGCAGTCTGTCGTTTGCTGAGCAGTTC.

Only a few counts were recorded for this clone. The genes are named according to mouse. The sequenced part of the CDR3 DNA is TGTGCCAGCAGCCCGGGACAGGGAGGGAACACAGAAGTCTTC. The encoded protein is CASSPGQGGNTEVF. The entire CDR3 protein is CASSPGQGGNTEVFF. This chain links TRBV5 with TRBJ1-1, with TRBD1 identical over 9 bases. The CDR3 is cut off 1 residue early in the read; its end comes from the germline J gene. The junction had 4 bases not matched to a gene; V was cut back by 4 bases and J by 1 base. CDR3 length: 15 amino acids. Germline CDR1 and CDR2: LGHNA and YNLKQL (reference sequence).

Worth noting for this clone: Genes and germline come from the mouse. CDR3 DNA (partial): TGTGCCAGCAGTCCGGACAGGAACACAGAAGTCTTC. Its protein is CASSPDRNTEVF. The whole CDR3 protein reads CASSPDRNTEVFF. The chain links TRBV26 to TRBJ1-1; TRBD1 might be the D (6 bases). The read is 1 residue too short to cover the CDR3 end, so that end is filled in from the germline J gene. The CDR3 sequence is 13 residues long. The V end lost 4 bases, the J end lost 1 base, and 7 bases lay between the germline ends. Germline assignment: CDR1 KGHPV and CDR2 FQNQEV (reference sequence).

In this sample, this clone turned up a few times. Germline and genes: mouse. The read finishes 1 residue shy of the CDR3 end, and the germline J gene is used to complete it. The rearrangement joins TRBV26 to TRBJ2-7; D is unclear. Trimming removed 6 bases at V and 2 bases at J, with 14 bases between. The CDR3 extends over 14 amino acids. CDR1 and CDR2 from the germline V gene are KGHPV and FQNQEV (reference sequence). The CDR3 is CASSPTRQTYEQYF. The CDR3 DNA, read in part, is TGTGCCAGCAGCCCTACTCGACAAACCTATGAACAGTAC.

This clone was found a few times. Genes here carry mouse names. The read comes to an end 1 residue before the CDR3 does, leaving the germline J gene to fill in the end. The chain uses TRBV26 and TRBJ1-1; D possibly corresponds to TRBD1 (5 bases). This CDR3 has 14 residues. Germline V CDR1 and CDR2: KGHPV, FQNQEV (reference sequence). V dropped 2 bases and J dropped 0 bases, with 7 bases sitting between them. Incomplete CDR3 DNA: TGTGCCAGCAGTCTGGGGGGGTCAAACACAGAAGTCTTC. Translating it yields CASSLGGSNTEVF. The whole CDR3 reads CASSLGGSNTEVFF.

Notes on this clone: Mouse names are used for the genes. Coverage ceases 1 residue before the CDR3 finishes, and the germline J gene fills in the end. This chain connects TRBV24 to TRBJ2-1; the D gene is possibly TRBD2 (7 bases). In germline, CDR1 is KGHTA, CDR2 FRNEEI. With 0 bases removed from V and 6 bases from J, the gap between germline ends came to 12 bases. This CDR3 region has 15 residues. The sequenced CDR3 bases are TGTGCCAGCAGTCTGTATCGGGGGGCGCTTGCTGAGCAGTTC. It encodes CASSLYRGALAEQF. The full CDR3 is CASSLYRGALAEQFF.

In the case of this clone: Gene names are mouse gene names. The DNA ends 1 residue before the CDR3 does, and the rest of the CDR3 is filled in from the germline J gene. The chain links TRBV13-2 to TRBJ2-2, with 7 nucleotides matching TRBD2. The ends lost 0 bases at V and 5 bases at J; junction bases unmatched: 1. The CDR3 has 14 amino acids. CDR1 is NNHNN and CDR2 is SYGAGS in the germline V gene (reference sequence). CDR3 DNA (partial): TGTGCCAGCGGTGATGCCTGGGGGACCGGGCAGCTCTAC. It translates to CASGDAWGTGQLY. The complete CDR3 protein is CASGDAWGTGQLYF.

For this clone: The listed genes are named as in mouse. The read ends 1 residue early relative to the CDR3; the germline J gene fills the gap. The chain links TRBV26 to TRBJ2-5; D possibly corresponds to TRBD2 (6 bases). The CDR3 loop spans 13 amino acids. CDR1 and CDR2 (germline): KGHPV, FQNQEV (reference sequence). V was shortened by 2 bases and J by 3 bases, with 6 bases between the two germline ends. This CDR3 is CASSLTGQDTQYF. The CDR3 bases that were read are TGTGCCAGCAGTCTGACTGGGCAAGACACCCAGTAC.

For this clone: Mouse gene names and germline throughout. Read data end 1 residue before the CDR3 end; the end is taken from the germline J gene. The J gene is TRBJ2-1, the V gene TRBV12-1, with 8 bases fitting TRBD2. V gave up 0 bases and J gave up 3 bases; unmatched junction bases: 3. The germline V gene has CDR1 SGHSN and CDR2 HYEKVE. The length of the CDR3 is 15 residues. CDR3 protein: CASSLSGTGYAEQFF. CDR3 DNA (partial): TGTGCCAGCTCTCTCTCCGGGACTGGCTATGCTGAGCAGTTC.

As for this clone: Germline and genes: mouse. The CDR3 extends 1 residue past the end of the read, so its final part is completed from the germline J gene. V and J are TRBV15 and TRBJ1-1, with D uncertain. Germline lookup yields CDR1 SGHND and CDR2 FRSKSL. Trimming pared 3 bases from V and 4 bases from J, leaving 9 bases between. The CDR3 runs to 13 residues. The covered CDR3 bases are TGTGCCAGCAGTTTGGAGGGCGGCACAGAAGTCTTC. Its translation: CASSLEGGTEVF. The whole CDR3 sequence is CASSLEGGTEVFF.

A remark on this clone: Mouse gene names apply. The read ends 1 residue shy of where the CDR3 ends; the end is completed using the germline J gene. The rearrangement joins TRBV24 to TRBJ1-2; weak D call: TRBD1 (5 bases). V lost 1 base and J 0 bases, leaving 6 bases between the germline ends. The germline V gene has CDR1 KGHTA and CDR2 FRNEEI. The CDR3 runs 14 residues. The sequenced CDR3 bases are TGTGCCAGCAGTCTGTTAGGGGCAAACTCCGACTACACC. As protein: CASSLLGANSDYT. In full, the CDR3 reads CASSLLGANSDYTF.

As concerns this clone: Germline and genes: mouse. Partial CDR3 DNA: TGTGCCAGCAGTATCAACTGGGGGGGCGGAGGCACCGGGCAGCTCTAC. It codes for CASSINWGGGGTGQLY. The CDR3 reads in full as CASSINWGGGGTGQLYF. The rearrangement links TRBV19 to TRBJ2-2; 11 nucleotides line up with TRBD2. The read falls 1 residue short of the CDR3 end, and the missing part is taken from the germline J gene. V trimming: 2 bases; J trimming: 4 bases; junction bases outside the gene matches: 7. The germline gives CDR1 FNHDT, CDR2 SITEND (reference sequence). The CDR3 spans 17 residues.

Of note for this clone: The gene symbols are mouse symbols. The CDR3 end is not reached by the read, which stops 1 residue before it; the germline J gene fills it in. V and J are TRBV4 and TRBJ2-2, with 9 bases lining up with TRBD2. The germline V gene encodes CDR1 LGHDT and CDR2 YNNKQL (reference sequence). Trimming took 8 bases from V and 0 from J; bases not matched to a gene: 4. This CDR3 is built from 15 residues. The part of the CDR3 DNA that was read is TGTGCCAGCTCGCCTGGGGGGGCAAACACCGGGCAGCTCTAC. Encoded protein: CASSPGGANTGQLY. The full CDR3 protein reads CASSPGGANTGQLYF.

By proportion, this clone is large. The germline and genes are mouse ones. The missing CDR3 end, 1 residue past where the read stops, is filled in from the germline J gene. The genes are TRBV3 and TRBJ2-1, with 12 bases aligning to TRBD1. This CDR3 is 17 amino acids long. The ends lost 2 bases at V and 3 bases at J; junction bases unmatched: 5. Germline V gene lookup returns CDR1 SNHLY and CDR2 FYNGKV (reference sequence). The CDR3: CASSLSGQGAGYAEQFF. The sequenced CDR3 bases are TGTGCCAGCAGCTTATCGGGACAGGGGGCGGGCTATGCTGAGCAGTTC.

This clone has only a few counts. Mouse germline and gene names are used. The CDR3 extends 1 residue past the end of the read, so its final part is completed from the germline J gene. The chain links TRBV31 to TRBJ2-1; tentatively, D is TRBD1 (7 bases). Deletions cut 0 bases from V and 1 base from J, with 10 bases between. Germline V gene data show CDR1 as GKSSPN and CDR2 as SITVG. CDR3 length equals 15 residues. The CDR3: CAWSLAGGNYAEQFF. CDR3 DNA (partial): TGTGCCTGGAGTCTAGCAGGGGGGAACTATGCTGAGCAGTTC.

Points on this clone: Mouse germline and gene names are used. With the read ending 1 residue before the CDR3 end, the germline J gene is used to fill in that end. The chain carries TRBV16 and TRBJ2-1; 10 nucleotides agree with TRBD2. Per the germline V gene, CDR1 is SGHSA and CDR2 is FRNQAP. There are 15 residues in the CDR3. V trimming: 3 bases; J trimming: 4 bases; junction bases outside the gene matches: 3. The CDR3 is CASSFRLGGYAEQFF. The covered CDR3 bases are TGTGCAAGCAGCTTCCGACTGGGGGGATATGCTGAGCAGTTC.